Listed here are 10 T cell receptor beta chains from one sample, sequenced in a study of Graves' ophthalmopathy and Graves' hyperthyroidism. CDR3 regions of TCR beta were amplified from RNA transcripts. HTBI-primed RT-PCR formed the first round, and a multiplex PCR formed the second. TCRdb fed the multiplex PCR reads into MiXCR, producing one record per CDR3 protein. This repertoire shows approximately 640,000 distinct CDR3 sequences, approximately 39% found once; its top ten account for under 3.5%. Sequences were obtained from peripheral blood. Source of these receptors: an adult man with Graves' ophthalmopathy.

V usage is TRBV9 and J usage is TRBJ1-2; TRBD1 is a possible D gene (5 bases). CDR3 length equals 13 residues. Between the trimmed V and J ends, which lost 5 bases and 7 bases, there was a span of 15 bases. Germline V CDR1 and CDR2: SGDLS, YYNGEE. CDR3 nucleotide sequence: TGTGCCAGCAGTGGCAGGGATTTGAGTGGCTACACCTTC. It translates to CASSGRDLSGYTF.

This clonotype was observed at least ten times. This chain links TRBV9 with TRBJ2-7; 7 bases are shared with TRBD1. The J segment lost 2 bases and the V segment lost 0 bases, leaving 5 bases of the junction unmatched. The CDR3 is made up of 15 amino acids. Germline CDR1 is SGDLS and CDR2 is YYNGEE. The CDR3 DNA follows: TGTGCCAGCAGCGTAGGTTCAGGGACAGCCTACGAGCAGTACTTC. Residues: CASSVGSGTAYEQYF. The full variable domain, its missing parts supplied by reference TRBV9 and TRBJ2-7, is DSGVTQTPKHLITATGQRVTLRCSPRSGDLSVYWYQQSLDQGLQFLIQYYNGEERAKGNILERFSAQQFPDLHSELNLSSLELGDSALYFCASSVGSGTAYEQYFGPGTRLTVT.

This clonotype was observed many times. The chain links TRBV15 to TRBJ2-6; D perhaps matches TRBD2 (5 bases). Germline V gene data show CDR1 as LNHNV and CDR2 as YYDKDF (reference sequence). The ends were cut back, 10 bases at V and 2 bases at J, with 12 bases in the middle. The CDR3 runs to 14 residues. CDR3 protein: CASGQRTGANVLTF. In DNA form, the CDR3 reads TGTGCCAGTGGTCAGCGGACTGGGGCCAACGTCCTGACTTTC.

This clonotype was detected ten times or more. The chain joins TRBV29-1 to TRBJ1-2, with 9 bases that match TRBD1. The CDR3 is 13 residues long. CDR1 and CDR2 from the germline V gene are SQVTM and ANQGSEA. V lost 6 bases to trimming and J lost 8 bases; unmatched junction nucleotides: 10. This CDR3 is CSVPGTGYWGYTF. The CDR3 nucleotides read TGCAGCGTCCCCGGGACAGGGTATTGGGGCTACACCTTC.

There are many counts of this clonotype. The chain combines TRBV7-9 with TRBJ2-5; the D is unclear. CDR3 size: 18 residues. Germline CDR1 reads SEHNR; CDR2 reads FQNEAQ (reference sequence). V was shortened by 0 bases and J by 5 bases, with 22 bases between the two germline ends. The CDR3 sequence: CASSLALSRSVLMETQYF. The CDR3 nucleotides are TGTGCCAGCAGCTTAGCGCTAAGTCGTTCGGTTTTGATGGAGACCCAGTACTTC.

In regard to this clonotype: Germline is not matched at one junction end, which may reflect a read error. This chain links TRBV29-1 with TRBJ2-6; possibly TRBD2 for D (5 bases). Germline lookup yields CDR1 SQVTM and CDR2 ANQGSEA. The CDR3 runs 15 residues. CDR3 region: CSVEEDGSGVRTEAF. Written as DNA, the CDR3 is TGCAGCGTTGAGGAGGACGGTTCGGGCGTAAGGACTGAAGCTTTC.

Worth noting for this clonotype: Since the CDR3 does not end with the conserved phenylalanine or tryptophan, this likely comes from a read error. The CDR3 DNA sequence: TGTGCCAGCAGTTACGGGTCGGGGGACTACGAGCAGTACCTC. Protein: CASSYGSGDYEQYL. The V gene is TRBV10-3, the J gene TRBJ2-7; a possible D gene is TRBD2 (6 bases). In germline, CDR1 is ENHRY, CDR2 SYGVKD. This CDR3 has 14 residues.

In this sample, this clonotype turned up a few times. The chain is built from TRBV24-1 and TRBJ2-1, with no clear D. The germline V gene has CDR1 KGHDR and CDR2 SFDVKD. V was cut by 4 bases and J by 5 bases, with 14 bases left in between. This CDR3 is 15 amino acids long. The DNA for the CDR3 is TGTGCCACCAGTGAGCCAGCGATGGGCAACAATGAGCAGTTCTTC. Amino acids: CATSEPAMGNNEQFF.

This clonotype appeared many times. V gene TRBV6-1 combines with J gene TRBJ1-5, with D possibly matching TRBD1 (5 bases). CDR1 is MNHNS, CDR2 SASEGT, per germline. Deletions cut 2 bases from V and 6 bases from J, with 14 bases between. The CDR3 is made up of 15 amino acids. CDR3: CASSEWQGGIQPQHF. The CDR3 region has the DNA TGTGCCAGCAGTGAATGGCAGGGAGGGATTCAGCCCCAGCATTTT.

At least ten counts were recorded for this clonotype. The V call is TRBV24-1, the J call TRBJ2-5; unclear D gene. Trimming cost V 6 bases and J 0 bases, with 7 bases left between them. This CDR3 is built from 13 residues. In germline, CDR1 is KGHDR, CDR2 SFDVKD. The CDR3 DNA sequence: TGTGCCACCAGTCTAAGTAACCAAGAGACCCAGTACTTC. This translates into CATSLSNQETQYF.